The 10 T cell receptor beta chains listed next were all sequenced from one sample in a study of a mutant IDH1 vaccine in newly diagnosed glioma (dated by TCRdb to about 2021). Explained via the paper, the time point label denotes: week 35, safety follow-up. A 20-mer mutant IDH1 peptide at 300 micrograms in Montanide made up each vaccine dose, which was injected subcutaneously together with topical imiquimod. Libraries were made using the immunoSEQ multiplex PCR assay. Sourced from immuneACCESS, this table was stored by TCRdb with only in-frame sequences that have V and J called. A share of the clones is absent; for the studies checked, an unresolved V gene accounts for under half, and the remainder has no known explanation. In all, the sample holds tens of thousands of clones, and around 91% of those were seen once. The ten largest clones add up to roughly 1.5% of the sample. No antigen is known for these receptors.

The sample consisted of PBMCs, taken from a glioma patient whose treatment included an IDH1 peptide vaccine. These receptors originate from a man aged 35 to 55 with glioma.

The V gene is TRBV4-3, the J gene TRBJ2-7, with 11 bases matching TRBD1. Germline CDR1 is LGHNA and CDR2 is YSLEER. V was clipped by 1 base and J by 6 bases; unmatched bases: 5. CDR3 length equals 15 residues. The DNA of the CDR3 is TGCGCCAGCAGCCAAGGGGGACAGGGGGTATCCGAGCAGTACTTC. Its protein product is CASSQGGQGVSEQYF.

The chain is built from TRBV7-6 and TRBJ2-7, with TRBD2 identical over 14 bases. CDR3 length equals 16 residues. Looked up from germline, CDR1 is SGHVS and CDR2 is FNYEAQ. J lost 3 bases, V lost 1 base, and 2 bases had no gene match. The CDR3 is CASSLEGTSGSYEQYF. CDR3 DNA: TGTGCCAGCAGCTTAGAGGGGACTAGCGGGAGCTACGAGCAGTACTTC.

The CDR3 here is CASRRTSGTSTDTQYF. CDR3 nucleotide sequence: TGTGCCAGCAGGCGGACTAGCGGAACTAGCACAGATACGCAGTATTTT. The genes are TRBV2 and TRBJ2-3, with 10 bases that match TRBD2. J lost 0 bases, V lost 6 bases, and 6 bases had no gene match. Looked up from germline, CDR1 is SNHLY and CDR2 is FYNNEI. The CDR3 spans 16 residues.

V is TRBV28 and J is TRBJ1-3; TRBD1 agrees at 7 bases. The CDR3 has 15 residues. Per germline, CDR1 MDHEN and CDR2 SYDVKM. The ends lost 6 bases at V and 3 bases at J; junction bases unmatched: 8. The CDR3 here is CASRVQGMGGNTIYF. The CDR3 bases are TGTGCCAGCAGGGTACAGGGGATGGGTGGAAACACCATATATTTT. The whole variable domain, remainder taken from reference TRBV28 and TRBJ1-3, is DVKVTQSSRYLVKRTGEKVFLECVQDMDHENMFWYRQDPGLGLRLIYFSYDVKMKEKGDIPEGYSVSREKKERFSLILESASTNQTSMYLCASRVQGMGGNTIYFGEGSWLTVV.

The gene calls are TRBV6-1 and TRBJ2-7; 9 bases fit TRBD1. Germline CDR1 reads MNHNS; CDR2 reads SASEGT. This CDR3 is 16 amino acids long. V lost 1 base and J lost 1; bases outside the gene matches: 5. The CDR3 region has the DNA TGTGCCAGCAGTGAAGATGGAGGGACAGGGTCCTACGAGCAGTACTTC. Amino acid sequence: CASSEDGGTGSYEQYF.

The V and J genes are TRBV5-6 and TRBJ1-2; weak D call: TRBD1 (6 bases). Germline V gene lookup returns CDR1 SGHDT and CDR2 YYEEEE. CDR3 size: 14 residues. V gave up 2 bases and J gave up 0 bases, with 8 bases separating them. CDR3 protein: CASSLGTPNYGYTF. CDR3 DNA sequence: TGTGCCAGCAGCTTAGGGACACCTAACTATGGCTACACCTTC.

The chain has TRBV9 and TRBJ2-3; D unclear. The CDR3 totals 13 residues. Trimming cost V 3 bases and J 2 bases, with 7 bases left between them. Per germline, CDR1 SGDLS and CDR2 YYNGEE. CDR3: CASSGVITDTQYF. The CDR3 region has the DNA TGTGCCAGCAGCGGGGTTATCACAGATACGCAGTATTTT. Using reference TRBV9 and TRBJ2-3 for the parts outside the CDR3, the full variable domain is DSGVTQTPKHLITATGQRVTLRCSPRSGDLSVYWYQQSLDQGLQFLIQYYNGEERAKGNILERFSAQQFPDLHSELNLSSLELGDSALYFCASSGVITDTQYFGPGTRLTVL.

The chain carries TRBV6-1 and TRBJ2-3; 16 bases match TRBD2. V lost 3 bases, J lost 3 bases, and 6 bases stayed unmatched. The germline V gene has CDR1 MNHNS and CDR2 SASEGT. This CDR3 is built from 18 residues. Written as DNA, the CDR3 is TGTGCCAGCAGTGAGGGACTAGCGGGGGGGCCAGTAACAGATACGCAGTATTTT. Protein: CASSEGLAGGPVTDTQYF.

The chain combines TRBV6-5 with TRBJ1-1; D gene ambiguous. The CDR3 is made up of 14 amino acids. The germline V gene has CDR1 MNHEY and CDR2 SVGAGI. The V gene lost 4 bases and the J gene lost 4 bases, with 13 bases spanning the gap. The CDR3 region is CASSLRAGGTEAFF. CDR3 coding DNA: TGTGCCAGCAGTTTGAGGGCAGGAGGCACTGAAGCTTTCTTT.

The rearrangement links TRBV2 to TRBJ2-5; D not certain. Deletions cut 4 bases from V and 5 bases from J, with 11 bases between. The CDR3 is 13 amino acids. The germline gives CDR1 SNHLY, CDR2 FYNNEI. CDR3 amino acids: CASSVIGVETQYF. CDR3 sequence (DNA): TGTGCCAGCAGTGTGATAGGAGTGGAGACCCAGTACTTC.